This note documents a single T cell receptor beta chain sequence. Its antigen is unidentified. The source of the sample is a study of identifying expanded T cells in peripheral blood. This CDR3 contains 13 residues. V gave up 4 bases and J gave up 2 bases, with 8 bases separating them. Germline V lookup: CDR1 MGHDK, CDR2 SYGVNS. Study-level findings and limits: Technical replicates showed around 1.1 changed clones; approximately 2 weeks around 15; four weeks 19. Variance in clone template counts between two-week samples significantly increased with total template count across all healthy donors.

During the collection period, no donor immune events like infections were recorded. Clones were read by immunoSEQ multiplex PCR, and TCRdb kept only the in-frame ones, dropping some. The sample consists of approximately 100,000 clones, around 89% of them appearing once. This chain connects TRBV25-1 to TRBJ1-1; D remains ambiguous. The TCR originated in a person aged 18-70 years in good health. Sequencing was done on a sample of blood. This CDR3 is CASSAKSNTEAFF. For the CDR3, the DNA is TGTGCCAGCAGTGCGAAATCTAACACTGAAGCTTTCTTT.